This T cell receptor beta chain was recovered during a study of CD8 T cells in ankylosing spondylitis. General study findings and limits: Disease-linked clones were CD8+ and relatively rare in peripheral blood. Fewer than 10 highly homologous variants formed a TCR beta motif that appeared characteristic of ankylosing spondylitis blood.

This CDR3 has 11 amino acids. Trimming stripped 5 bases from V and 10 bases from J, with 9 bases between. The V gene's germline CDR1 is SEHNR and CDR2 FQNEAQ (reference sequence). TCRdb redid the calling of the 5' RACE reads with MiXCR, one entry per CDR3 protein. The data hold more than 400,000 distinct CDR3 sequences, with approximately 5% observed a single time. This clonotype was seen repeatedly, ten times or more. Its target is not known. Sample: blood, either unsorted or a sorted T cell fraction (not recorded which). The sequence was collected from a male donor with ankylosing spondylitis. The chain has TRBV7-9 and TRBJ2-1; D is uncertain. The CDR3 region has the DNA TGTGCCAGCAGCCCCCAAGACGAGCAGTTCTTC. This encodes CASSPQDEQFF.